This TCR beta chain was found in a study of radiotherapy plus CTLA-4 blockade in lung cancer. Study-wide background: Among patients, under 20% showed objective responses, and 30% to 35% had disease control.

Profiling relied on immunoSEQ multiplex PCR, and the TCRdb table lists in-frame clones only, not all of them. Counted here are about 88,000 clones, approximately 75% occurring once; the ten biggest clones make up more than 12%. Those patients who had chemo-refractory metastatic non-small-cell lung cancer were given focal radiation along with CTLA-4 blockade through ipilimumab. As regards this clone: Its antigen is unknown.

V was cut by 5 bases and J by 3 bases, with 4 bases left in between. The CDR3 is 11 residues long. Germline-derived CDR1 and CDR2 are SNHLY and FYNNEI. Findings of the study overall: How blood T cell clones changed early, along with interferon-beta, reportedly forecast response best. Subsequent to radiotherapy plus ipilimumab, tumor-derived TCR clones underwent expansion in blood.

The chain carries TRBV2 and TRBJ1-1, with D hard to call. The material was peripheral blood, obtained from a patient treated with radiotherapy plus ipilimumab. This TCR was recovered from a human donor with non-small cell lung cancer that progressed on radiotherapy plus ipilimumab. CDR3 protein: CASSHDTEAFF. CDR3 nucleotide sequence: TGTGCCAGCAGTCATGACACTGAAGCTTTCTTT. Full variable domain (outside the CDR3, taken from reference TRBV2 and TRBJ1-1): EPEVTQTPSHQVTQMGQEVILRCVPISNHLYFYWYRQILGQKVEFLVSFYNNEISEKSEIFDDQFSVERPDGSNFTLKIRSTKLEDSAMYFCASSHDTEAFFGQGTRLTVV.